This record concerns one T cell receptor beta chain sequence. TCRdb keeps only in-frame clones here, not all; method: immunoSEQ multiplex PCR. The sample lists under 300,000 clones, approximately 91% occurring once. The V segment lost 7 bases and the J segment 3 bases; nucleotides outside the gene matches: 10. Germline values: CDR1 MGHDK, CDR2 SYGVNS. The CDR3 is 16 residues long. This specimen belongs to a study of blood T cell repertoires in COVID-19. Study-wide background: The United States, Italy and Spain were the sources of the acute and convalescent COVID-19 samples. T cells, B-cell-depleted T cells, or PBMCs supplied cDNA or gDNA.

Sequenced material: peripheral blood. The chain has TRBV25-1 and TRBJ1-3; 9 positions agree with TRBD1. This clonotype originated in a woman in her 30s with acute or convalescent COVID-19. In nucleotides, the CDR3 is TGTGCCAGCACTAAAACAGGGGGCATCGTTGGAAACACCATATATTTT. Its translation is CASTKTGGIVGNTIYF.